The clone carrying this T cell receptor beta chain was recorded many times. The study excluded patients with uncontrolled infection, other autoimmune disease, pregnancy or lactation. The data originate from a study of T cells in Graves' hyperthyroidism and ophthalmopathy. The CDR3 has 16 amino acids. The V gene's germline CDR1 is MNHNS and CDR2 SASEGT. V gave up 2 bases and J gave up 8 bases; unmatched junction bases: 10. Amplified TCR beta CDR3 regions derived from RNA transcripts. The HTBI primer set was used in a first-round RT-PCR of the TCR CDR3. TCRdb reprocessed the multiplex PCR reads with MiXCR, giving one entry per CDR3 protein. The sample has around 600,000 distinct CDR3 sequences, about 14% seen once.

The chain uses TRBV6-1 and TRBJ1-5; 9 nucleotides line up with TRBD1. Sequencing was done on a sample of blood. This TCR came from a woman younger than 35 with Graves' ophthalmopathy. In nucleotides, the CDR3 is TGTGCCAGCAGTGAACCGGACAGGGGAATTGGGAAGCCCCAGCATTTT. Translation: CASSEPDRGIGKPQHF.